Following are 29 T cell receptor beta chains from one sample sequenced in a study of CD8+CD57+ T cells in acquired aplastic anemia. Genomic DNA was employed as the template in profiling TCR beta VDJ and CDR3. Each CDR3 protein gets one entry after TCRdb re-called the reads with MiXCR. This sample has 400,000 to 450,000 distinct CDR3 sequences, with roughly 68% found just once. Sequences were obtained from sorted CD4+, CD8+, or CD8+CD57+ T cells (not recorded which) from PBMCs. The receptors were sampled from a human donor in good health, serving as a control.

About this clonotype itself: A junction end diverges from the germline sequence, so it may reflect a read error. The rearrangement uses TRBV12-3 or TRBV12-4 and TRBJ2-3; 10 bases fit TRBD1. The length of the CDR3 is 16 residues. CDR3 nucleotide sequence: TGTGCCGGCAGTTCCGGGACAGGGGATTTCACAGATGCGCAGTATTTT. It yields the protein CAGSSGTGDFTDAQYF.

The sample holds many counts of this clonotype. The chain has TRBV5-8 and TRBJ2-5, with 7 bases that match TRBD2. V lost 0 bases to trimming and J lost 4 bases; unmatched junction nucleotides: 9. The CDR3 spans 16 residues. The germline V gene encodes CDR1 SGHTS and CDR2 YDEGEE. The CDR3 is CASSLGAGVGAETQYF. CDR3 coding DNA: TGTGCCAGCAGCTTGGGTGCGGGGGTCGGGGCAGAGACCCAGTACTTC.

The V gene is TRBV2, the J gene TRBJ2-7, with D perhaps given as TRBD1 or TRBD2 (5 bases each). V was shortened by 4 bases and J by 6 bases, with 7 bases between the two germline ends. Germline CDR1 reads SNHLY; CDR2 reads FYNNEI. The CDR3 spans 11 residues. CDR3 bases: TGTGCCAGCAGTGGGGGGTCCGAGCAGTACTTC. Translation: CASSGGSEQYF.

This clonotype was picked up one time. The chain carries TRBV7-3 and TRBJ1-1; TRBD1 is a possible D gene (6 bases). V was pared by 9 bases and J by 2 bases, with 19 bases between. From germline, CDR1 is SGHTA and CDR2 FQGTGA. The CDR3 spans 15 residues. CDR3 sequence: CASSPSPGANTEAFF. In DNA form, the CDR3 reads TGTGCCAGTAGTCCCTCCCCAGGGGCCAACACTGAAGCTTTCTTT. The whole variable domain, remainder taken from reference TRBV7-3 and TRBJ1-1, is GAGVSQTPSNKVTEKGKYVELRCDPISGHTALYWYRQSLGQGPEFLIYFQGTGAADDSGLPNDRFFAVRPEGSVSTLKIQRTERGDSAVYLCASSPSPGANTEAFFGQGTRLTVV.

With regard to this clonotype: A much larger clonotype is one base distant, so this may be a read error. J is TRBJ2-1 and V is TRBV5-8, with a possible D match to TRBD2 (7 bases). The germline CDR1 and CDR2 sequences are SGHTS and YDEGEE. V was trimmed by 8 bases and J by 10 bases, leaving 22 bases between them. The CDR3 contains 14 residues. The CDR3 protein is CARSTGTTQEEQFF. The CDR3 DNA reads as TGTGCCAGGAGTACAGGGACTACCCAAGAGGAGCAGTTCTTC.

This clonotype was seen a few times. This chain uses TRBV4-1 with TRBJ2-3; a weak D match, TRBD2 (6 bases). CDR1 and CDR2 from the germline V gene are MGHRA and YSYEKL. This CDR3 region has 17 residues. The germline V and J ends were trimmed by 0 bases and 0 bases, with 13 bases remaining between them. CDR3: CASSQEGGARSTDTQYF. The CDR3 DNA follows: TGCGCCAGCAGCCAAGAGGGCGGGGCCCGGAGCACAGATACGCAGTATTTT.

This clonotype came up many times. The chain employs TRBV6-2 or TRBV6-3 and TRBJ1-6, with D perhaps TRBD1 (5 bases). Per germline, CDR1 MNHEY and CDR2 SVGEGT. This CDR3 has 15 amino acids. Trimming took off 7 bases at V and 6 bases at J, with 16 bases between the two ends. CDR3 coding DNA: TGTGCCAGCACTGTACCGGGACGGAGTAATTCACCCCTCCACTTT. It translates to CASTVPGRSNSPLHF.

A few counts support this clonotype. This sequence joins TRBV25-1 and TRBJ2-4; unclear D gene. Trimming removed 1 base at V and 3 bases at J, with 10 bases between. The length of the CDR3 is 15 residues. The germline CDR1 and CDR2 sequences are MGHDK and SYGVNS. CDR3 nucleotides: TGTGCCAGCAGTGAATCTGGGGTTGTCAAAAACATTCAGTACTTC. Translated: CASSESGVVKNIQYF.

CDR3 nucleotides: TGTGCCAGCAGCGCTCAAGACGGACTCTACACCTTC. It yields the protein CASSAQDGLYTF. The genes are TRBV9 and TRBJ1-2; D gene ambiguous. The V gene lost 3 bases and the J gene lost 10 bases, with 13 bases spanning the gap. CDR1 and CDR2 from the germline V gene are SGDLS and YYNGEE. The CDR3 sequence is 12 residues long.

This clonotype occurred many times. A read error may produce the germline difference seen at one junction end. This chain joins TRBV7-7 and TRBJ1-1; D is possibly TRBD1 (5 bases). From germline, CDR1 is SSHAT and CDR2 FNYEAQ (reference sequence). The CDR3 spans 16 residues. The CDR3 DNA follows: TGTGCTAGCAACGCCGGGGGAACGGGAAAGAACACTGAAGCTTTCTTT. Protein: CASNAGGTGKNTEAFF. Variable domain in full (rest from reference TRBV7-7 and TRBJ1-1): GAGVSQSPRYKVTKRGQDVTLRCDPISSHATLYWYQQALGQGPEFLTYFNYEAQPDKSGLPSDRFSAERPEGSISTLTIQRTEQRDSAMYRCASNAGGTGKNTEAFFGQGTRLTVV.

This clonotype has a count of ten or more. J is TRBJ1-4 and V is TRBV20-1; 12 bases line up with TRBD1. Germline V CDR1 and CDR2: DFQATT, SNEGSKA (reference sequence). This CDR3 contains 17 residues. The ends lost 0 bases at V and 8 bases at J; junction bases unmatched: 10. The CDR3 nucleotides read TGCAGTGCTAGAGATTCTGGGACAGGGGGCGGAGAGGAAAAACTGTTTTTT. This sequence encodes CSARDSGTGGGEEKLFF.

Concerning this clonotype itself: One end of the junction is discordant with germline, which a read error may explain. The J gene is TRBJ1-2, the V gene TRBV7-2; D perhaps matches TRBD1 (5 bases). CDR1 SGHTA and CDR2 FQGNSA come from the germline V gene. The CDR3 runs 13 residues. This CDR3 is CASSWGTNYSTIF. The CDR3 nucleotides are TGTGCCAGCAGCTGGGGGACGAACTATAGCACCATCTTC.

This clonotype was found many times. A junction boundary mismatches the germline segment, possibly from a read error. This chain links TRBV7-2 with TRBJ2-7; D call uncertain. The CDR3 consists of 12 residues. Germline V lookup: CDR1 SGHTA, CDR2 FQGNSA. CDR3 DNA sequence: TGCGCCAGCAGCCAAGTAGGCGAAGAGCAGTACTTC. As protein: CASSQVGEEQYF.

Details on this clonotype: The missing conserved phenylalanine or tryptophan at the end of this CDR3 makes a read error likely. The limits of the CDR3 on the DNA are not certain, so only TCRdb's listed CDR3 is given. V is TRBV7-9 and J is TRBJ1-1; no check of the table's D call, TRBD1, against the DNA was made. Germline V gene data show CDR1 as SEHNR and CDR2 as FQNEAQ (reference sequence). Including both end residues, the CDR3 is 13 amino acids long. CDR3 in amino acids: CASSRSGETQYFG.

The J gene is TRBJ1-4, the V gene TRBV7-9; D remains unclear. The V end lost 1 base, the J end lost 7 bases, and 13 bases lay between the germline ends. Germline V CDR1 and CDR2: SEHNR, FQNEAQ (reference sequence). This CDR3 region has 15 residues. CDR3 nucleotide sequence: TGTGCCAGCAGCTTAGGTATGGGAAGAGGTGAAAAACTGTTTTTT. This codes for CASSLGMGRGEKLFF.

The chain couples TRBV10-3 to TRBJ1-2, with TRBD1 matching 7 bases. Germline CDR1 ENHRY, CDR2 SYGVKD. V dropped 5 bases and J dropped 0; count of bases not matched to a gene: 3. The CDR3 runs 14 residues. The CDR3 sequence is CAISTGTANYGYTF. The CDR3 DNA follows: TGTGCCATCAGTACCGGGACAGCTAACTATGGCTACACCTTC.

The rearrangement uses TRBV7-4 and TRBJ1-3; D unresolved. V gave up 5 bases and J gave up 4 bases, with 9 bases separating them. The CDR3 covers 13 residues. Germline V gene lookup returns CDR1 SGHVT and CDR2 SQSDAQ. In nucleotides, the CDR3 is TGTGCCAGCAGCCCCGTAAAGGGAAACACCATATATTTT. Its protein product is CASSPVKGNTIYF.

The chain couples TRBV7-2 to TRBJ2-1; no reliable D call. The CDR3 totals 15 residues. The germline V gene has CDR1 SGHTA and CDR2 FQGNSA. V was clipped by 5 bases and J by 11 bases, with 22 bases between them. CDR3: CASSLVRWTFHQQFF. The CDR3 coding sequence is TGTGCCAGCAGCCTCGTGAGGTGGACCTTTCATCAGCAGTTCTTC.

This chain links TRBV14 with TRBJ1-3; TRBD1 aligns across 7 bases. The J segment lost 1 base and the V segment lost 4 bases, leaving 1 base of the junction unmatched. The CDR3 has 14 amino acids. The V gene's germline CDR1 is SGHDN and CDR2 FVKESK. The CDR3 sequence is CASSRQGSGNTIYF. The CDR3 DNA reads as TGTGCCAGCAGCCGACAGGGTTCTGGAAACACCATATATTTT.

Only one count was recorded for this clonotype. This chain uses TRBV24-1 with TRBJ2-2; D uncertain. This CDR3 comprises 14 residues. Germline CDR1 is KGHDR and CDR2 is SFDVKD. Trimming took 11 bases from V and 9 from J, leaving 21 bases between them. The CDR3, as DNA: TGTGCCAGCAGAGTACTTTCGGTCGCTAGGGAGCTGTTTTTT. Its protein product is CASRVLSVARELFF.

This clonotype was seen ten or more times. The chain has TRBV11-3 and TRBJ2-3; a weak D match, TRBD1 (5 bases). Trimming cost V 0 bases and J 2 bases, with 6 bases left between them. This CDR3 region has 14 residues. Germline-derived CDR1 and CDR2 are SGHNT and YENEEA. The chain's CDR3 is CASSLEQATDTQYF. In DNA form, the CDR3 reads TGTGCCAGCAGCTTAGAACAGGCCACAGATACGCAGTATTTT. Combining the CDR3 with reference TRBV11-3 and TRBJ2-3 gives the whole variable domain EAGVVQSPRYKIIEKKQPVAFWCNPISGHNTLYWYLQNLGQGPELLIRYENEEAVDDSQLPKDRFSAERLKGVDSTLKIQPAELGDSAVYLCASSLEQATDTQYFGPGTRLTVL.

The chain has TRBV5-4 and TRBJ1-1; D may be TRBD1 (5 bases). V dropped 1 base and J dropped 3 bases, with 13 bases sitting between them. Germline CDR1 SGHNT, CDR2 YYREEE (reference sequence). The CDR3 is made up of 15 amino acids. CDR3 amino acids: CASSLSTDSDTEAFF. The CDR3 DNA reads TGTGCCAGCAGCTTGTCTACAGACAGCGACACTGAAGCTTTCTTT.

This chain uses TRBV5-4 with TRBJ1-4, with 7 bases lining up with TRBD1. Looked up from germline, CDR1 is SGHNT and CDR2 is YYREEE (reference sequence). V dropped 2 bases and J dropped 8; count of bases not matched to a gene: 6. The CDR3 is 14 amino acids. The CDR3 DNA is TGTGCCAGCAGCTTTTCAAGGGGGCAGGAAAAACTGTTTTTT. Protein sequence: CASSFSRGQEKLFF.

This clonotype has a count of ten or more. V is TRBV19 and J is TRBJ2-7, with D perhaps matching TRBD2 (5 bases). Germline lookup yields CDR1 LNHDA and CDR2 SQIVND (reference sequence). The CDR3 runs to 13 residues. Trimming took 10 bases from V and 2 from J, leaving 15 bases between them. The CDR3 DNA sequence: TGTGCCACTGGACGCGGACTTGCCTACGAGCAGTACTTC. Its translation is CATGRGLAYEQYF. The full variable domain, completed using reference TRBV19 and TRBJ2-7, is DGGITQSPKYLFRKEGQNVTLSCEQNLNHDAMYWYRQDPGQGLRLIYYSQIVNDFQKGDIAEGYSVSREKKESFPLTVTSAQKNPTAFYLCATGRGLAYEQYFGPGTRLTVT.

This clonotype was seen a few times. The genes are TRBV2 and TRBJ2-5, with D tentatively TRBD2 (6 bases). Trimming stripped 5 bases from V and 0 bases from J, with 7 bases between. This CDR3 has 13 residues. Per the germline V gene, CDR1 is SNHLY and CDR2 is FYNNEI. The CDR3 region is CASSRDYQETQYF. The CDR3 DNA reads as TGTGCCAGCAGTCGGGACTACCAAGAGACCCAGTACTTC.

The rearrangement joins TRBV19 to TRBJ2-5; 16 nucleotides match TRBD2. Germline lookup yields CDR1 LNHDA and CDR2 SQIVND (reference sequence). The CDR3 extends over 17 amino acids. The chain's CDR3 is CARLQSGLAGGMETQYF. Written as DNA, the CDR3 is TGTGCAAGGCTCCAATCGGGACTAGCGGGGGGGATGGAGACCCAGTACTTC. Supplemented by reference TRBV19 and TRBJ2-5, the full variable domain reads DGGITQSPKYLFRKEGQNVTLSCEQNLNHDAMYWYRQDPGQGLRLIYYSQIVNDFQKGDIAEGYSVSREKKESFPLTVTSAQKNPTAFYLCARLQSGLAGGMETQYFGPGTRLLVL.

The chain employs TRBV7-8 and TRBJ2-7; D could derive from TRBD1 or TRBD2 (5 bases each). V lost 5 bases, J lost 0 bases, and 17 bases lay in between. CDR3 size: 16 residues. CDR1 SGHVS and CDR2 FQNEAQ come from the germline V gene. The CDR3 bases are TGTGCCAGCAGCGTTACCGGGACGCCAAGCTCCTACGAGCAGTACTTC. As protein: CASSVTGTPSSYEQYF.

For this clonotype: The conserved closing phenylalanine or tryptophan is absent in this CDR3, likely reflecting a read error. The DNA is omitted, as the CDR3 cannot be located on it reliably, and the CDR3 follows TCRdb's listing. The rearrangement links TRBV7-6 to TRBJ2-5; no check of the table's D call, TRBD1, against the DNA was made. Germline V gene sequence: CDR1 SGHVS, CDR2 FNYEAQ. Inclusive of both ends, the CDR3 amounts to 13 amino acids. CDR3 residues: CASSTRTGDNSPL.

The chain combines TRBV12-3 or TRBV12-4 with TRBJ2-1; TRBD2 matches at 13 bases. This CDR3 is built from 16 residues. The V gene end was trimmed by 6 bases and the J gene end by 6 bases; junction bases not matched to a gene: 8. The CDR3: CASSWYTSGGGNEQFF. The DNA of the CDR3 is TGTGCCAGCAGCTGGTACACTAGCGGGGGGGGCAATGAGCAGTTCTTC.